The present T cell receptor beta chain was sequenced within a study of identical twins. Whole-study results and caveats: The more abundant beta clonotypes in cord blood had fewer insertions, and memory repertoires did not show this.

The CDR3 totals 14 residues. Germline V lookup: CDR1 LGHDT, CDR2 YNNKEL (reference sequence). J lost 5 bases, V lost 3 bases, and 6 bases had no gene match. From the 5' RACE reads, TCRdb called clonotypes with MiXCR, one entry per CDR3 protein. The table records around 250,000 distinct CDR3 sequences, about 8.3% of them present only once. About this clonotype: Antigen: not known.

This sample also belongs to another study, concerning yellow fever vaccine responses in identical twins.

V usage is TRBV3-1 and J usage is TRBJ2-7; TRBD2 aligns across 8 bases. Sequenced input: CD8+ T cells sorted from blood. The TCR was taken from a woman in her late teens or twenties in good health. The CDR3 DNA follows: TGTGCCAGCAGCCATCCTCAGACTAGCGACGAGCAGTACTTC. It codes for CASSHPQTSDEQYF.